The subject of this entry is one T cell receptor (delta chain). The protein in TCRdb stems from a much larger clone and differs at residue 9 from this DNA's translation, likely a read error; here the protein is translated from the DNA. Vgamma9/Vdelta2+ and Vdelta2-negative gammadelta T cells were flow-sorted from PBMC for bulk sequencing. The source of the sample is a study of γδ T cells in repeated Plasmodium falciparum infection. V shed 5 bases, J shed 0 bases, and the junction held 21 bases outside the gene matches. The CDR3 loop spans 21 amino acids. In germline, CDR1 is TSWWSYY, CDR2 QGS. TCRdb reanalyzed the multiplex PCR reads using CATT. The data hold around 46,000 delta-chain clones, with roughly 1.9% observed a single time.

Sample: gamma-delta T cells from blood. This clonotype originated in a pool of human donors (malaria-infected and uninfected, not separated). The chain combines TRDV1 with TRDJ1; 10 bases line up with TRDD3. The J gene is absent in TCRdb and was assigned here via DNA matching to germline. The CDR3 spells CALGSPSGLYWGIPYTDKLIF. The CDR3 coding sequence is TGTGCTCTTGGGTCTCCTTCCGGACTCTACTGGGGGATCCCTTACACCGATAAACTCATCTTT.